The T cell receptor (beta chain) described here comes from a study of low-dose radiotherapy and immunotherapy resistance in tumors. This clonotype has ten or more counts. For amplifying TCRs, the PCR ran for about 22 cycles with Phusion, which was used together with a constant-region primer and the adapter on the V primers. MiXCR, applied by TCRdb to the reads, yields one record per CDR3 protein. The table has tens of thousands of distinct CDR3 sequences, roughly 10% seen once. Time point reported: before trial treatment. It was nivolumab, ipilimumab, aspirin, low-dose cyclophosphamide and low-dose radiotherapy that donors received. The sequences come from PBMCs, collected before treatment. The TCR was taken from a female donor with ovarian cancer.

This CDR3 is CASRRGPGANVLTF. DNA for the CDR3: TGTGCCAGCAGGAGGGGGCCCGGGGCCAACGTCCTGACTTTC. The chain employs TRBV11-2 and TRBJ2-6, with TRBD1 matching 7 bases. With V trimmed by 6 bases and J by 4 bases, 3 bases remained unmatched. The germline V gene has CDR1 SGHAT and CDR2 FQNNGV. This CDR3 is 14 amino acids long.